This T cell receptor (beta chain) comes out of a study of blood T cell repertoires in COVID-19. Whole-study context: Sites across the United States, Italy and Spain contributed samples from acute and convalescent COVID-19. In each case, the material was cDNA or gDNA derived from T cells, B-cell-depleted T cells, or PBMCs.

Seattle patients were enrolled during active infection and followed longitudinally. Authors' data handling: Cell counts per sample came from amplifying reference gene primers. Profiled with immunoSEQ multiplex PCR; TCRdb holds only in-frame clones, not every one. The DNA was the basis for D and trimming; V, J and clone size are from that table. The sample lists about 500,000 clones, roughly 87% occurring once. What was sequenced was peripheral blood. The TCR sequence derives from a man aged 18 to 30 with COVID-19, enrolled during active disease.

The CDR3 DNA sequence: TGTGCCAGCAGCCAGGGGACAGGGTATAATTCACCCCTCCACTTT. Protein sequence: CASSQGTGYNSPLHF. The V and J genes are TRBV4-2 and TRBJ1-6; 9 nucleotides agree with TRBD1. From germline, CDR1 is LGHNA and CDR2 YNFKEQ. Germline trimming cut 3 bases from V and 4 bases from J; bases unmatched to any gene: 1. The CDR3 has 15 residues.